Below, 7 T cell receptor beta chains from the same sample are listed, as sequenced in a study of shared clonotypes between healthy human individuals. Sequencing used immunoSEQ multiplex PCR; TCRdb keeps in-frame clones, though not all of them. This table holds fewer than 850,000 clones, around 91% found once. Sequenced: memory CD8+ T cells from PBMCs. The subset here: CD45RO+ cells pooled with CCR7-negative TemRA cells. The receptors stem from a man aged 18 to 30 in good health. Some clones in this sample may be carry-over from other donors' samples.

Written as DNA, the CDR3 is TGTGCCAGCAGTTACGGGGAGGGGGGGCACGAGCAGTACTTC. Translation gives CASSYGEGGHEQYF. The V and J genes are TRBV6-5 and TRBJ2-7; weak D call: TRBD2 (7 bases). The germline gives CDR1 MNHEY, CDR2 SVGAGI. The V end lost 2 bases, the J end lost 5 bases, and 13 bases lay between the germline ends. CDR3 size: 14 residues.

CDR3 loop: CASRTHQGREGSDTQYF. CDR3 nucleotide sequence: TGTGCCAGCAGGACACACCAAGGGCGGGAGGGCTCAGATACGCAGTATTTT. The V gene is TRBV28, the J gene TRBJ2-3, with TRBD2 matching 9 bases. The ends lost 6 bases at V and 4 bases at J; junction bases unmatched: 14. CDR1 is MDHEN, CDR2 SYDVKM, per germline. The CDR3 is made up of 17 amino acids. The full variable domain, rest sourced from reference TRBV28 and TRBJ2-3, is DVKVTQSSRYLVKRTGEKVFLECVQDMDHENMFWYRQDPGLGLRLIYFSYDVKMKEKGDIPEGYSVSREKKERFSLILESASTNQTSMYLCASRTHQGREGSDTQYFGPGTRLTVL.

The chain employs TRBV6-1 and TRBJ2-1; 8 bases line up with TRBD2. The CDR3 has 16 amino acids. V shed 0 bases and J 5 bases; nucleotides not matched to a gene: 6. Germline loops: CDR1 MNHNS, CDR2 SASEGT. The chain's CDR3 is CASSEAGLAGNNEQFF. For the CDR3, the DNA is TGTGCCAGCAGTGAAGCAGGTTTAGCGGGAAACAATGAGCAGTTCTTC.

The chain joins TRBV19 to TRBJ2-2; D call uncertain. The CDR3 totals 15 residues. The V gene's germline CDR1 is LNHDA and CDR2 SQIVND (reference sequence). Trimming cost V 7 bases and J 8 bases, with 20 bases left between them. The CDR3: CASTSGTGLRGELFF. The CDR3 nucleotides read TGTGCCAGTACCTCCGGAACGGGTTTGAGGGGGGAGCTGTTTTTT.

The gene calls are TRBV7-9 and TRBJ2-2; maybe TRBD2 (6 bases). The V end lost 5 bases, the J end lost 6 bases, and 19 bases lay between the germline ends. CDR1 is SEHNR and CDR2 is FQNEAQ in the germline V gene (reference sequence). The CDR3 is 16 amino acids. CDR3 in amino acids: CASSVGVAVRAGELFF. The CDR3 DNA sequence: TGTGCCAGCAGCGTCGGGGTAGCGGTCCGCGCCGGGGAGCTGTTTTTT.

The DNA of the CDR3 is TGTGCCAGTAGTAACCGACAGGGGAGGACTGAAGCTTTCTTT. Its translation is CASSNRQGRTEAFF. This chain uses TRBV19 with TRBJ1-1; 8 positions match TRBD1. V was clipped by 4 bases and J by 5 bases; unmatched bases: 6. The CDR3 loop spans 14 amino acids. The V gene's germline CDR1 is LNHDA and CDR2 SQIVND (reference sequence).

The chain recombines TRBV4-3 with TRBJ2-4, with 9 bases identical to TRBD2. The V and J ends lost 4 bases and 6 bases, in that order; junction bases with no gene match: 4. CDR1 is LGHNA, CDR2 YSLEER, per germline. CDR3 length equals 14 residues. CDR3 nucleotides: TGCGCCAGCAGCCCGTCACTAGCGGGAAACATTCAGTACTTC. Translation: CASSPSLAGNIQYF.